The entry below gives a single TCR beta chain sequence along with its context. Its antigen is unknown. The data were taken from a study of PD-1 blockade in classical Hodgkin lymphoma. Notes on the study in general: Why repertoires differed is undefined; disease activity or prior therapy possibly contributed. Reports indicated that newly diagnosed patients had lower baseline TCR diversity than healthy donors did.

Sample time point: newly diagnosed, previously untreated cHL patient sample. Untreated, newly diagnosed classical Hodgkin lymphoma PBMCs served for comparison. The CDR3 runs 15 residues. Trimming pared 4 bases from V and 3 bases from J, leaving 12 bases between. The germline V gene has CDR1 SGHDN and CDR2 FVKESK. Here immunoSEQ multiplex PCR was the method, and the copy in TCRdb shows in-frame clones only, minus some. The data hold tens of thousands of clones, with roughly 93% observed a single time. The receptor's source is a human donor with classical Hodgkin lymphoma. The sample was peripheral blood mononuclear cells (PBMCs). The V call is TRBV14, the J call TRBJ1-4; D is unresolved. CDR3 bases: TGTGCCAGCAGCCCCTCGGGGATGGCTAATGAAAAACTGTTTTTT. It codes for CASSPSGMANEKLFF. Together with reference TRBV14 and TRBJ1-4, the CDR3 gives the full variable domain: EAGVTQFPSHSVIEKGQTVTLRCDPISGHDNLYWYRRVMGKEIKFLLHFVKESKQDESGMPNNRFLAERTGGTYSTLKVQPAELEDSGVYFCASSPSGMANEKLFFGSGTQLSVL.